The entry below describes one TCR beta chain. Here immunoSEQ multiplex PCR was the method, and the copy in TCRdb shows in-frame clones only, minus some. This repertoire shows approximately 260,000 clones, almost 90% found once; its top ten account for around 2.3%. Germline loops: CDR1 MGHRA, CDR2 YSYEKL. The CDR3 length is 14 residues. V shed 6 bases and J shed 0 bases, with 12 bases lying between them. This sample stems from a study of blood T cell repertoires in COVID-19. Study context: PBMCs, B-cell-depleted T cells, or T cells provided the cDNA or gDNA that made up the material.

This sequence originates from a woman aged 55-69 years with COVID-19, enrolled during active disease. Sequenced input: peripheral blood. V and J are TRBV4-1 and TRBJ2-7, with a possible D match to TRBD1 (5 bases). CDR3: CASRDIPSSYEQYF. CDR3 nucleotides: TGCGCCAGCAGGGACATTCCAAGCTCCTACGAGCAGTACTTC.